A selection of T cell receptor beta chains follows, all from one sample in a study of regulatory T cells in long-lasting Graves disease. TCRdb independently ran MiXCR on the multiplex PCR reads; one entry per CDR3 protein. The sample has roughly 420,000 distinct CDR3 sequences, approximately 15% seen once. The sample was also reused in another study, on T cells in Graves' hyperthyroidism and ophthalmopathy.

This specimen was peripheral blood mononuclear cells (PBMCs), taken at new diagnosis, from a patient treated with antithyroid drugs. Receptor source: a woman aged 50 to 65 with Graves disease. CDR3s include the opening cysteine and the closing phenylalanine or tryptophan. Each record gives: J gene, D gene, clone size, V gene, CDR3 DNA, CDR3 protein. A D gene is named only where the DNA matches it firmly. Only part of the rows carry a size: once, few, many, or a class if the clone is expanded.

>TRBJ2-3|.|.|TRBV6-5
TGTGCCAGCAGTTACTCGATCAACAGCTTCGGGGTCAGCACAGATACGCAGTATTTT
CASSYSINSFGVSTDTQYF
>TRBJ2-1|.|many|TRBV6-1
TGTGCCAGCAGTGAAGTCTGGCTAGCGAGGAATGAGCAGTTCTTC
CASSEVWLARNEQFF
>TRBJ2-7|.|many|TRBV3-1
TGTGCCAGCAGCCCCGCCCGGGCCCCCTACGAGCAGTACTTC
CASSPARAPYEQYF
>TRBJ2-7|TRBD2|many|TRBV2
TGTGCCAGCAGTGGTATGGGGGGGGGATCTTCCTACGAGCAGTACTTC
CASSGMGGGSSYEQYF
>TRBJ1-5|.|.|TRBV6-1
TGTGCCAGCATTGAAGGCATGGGGGGCAATAGCAATCAGCCCCAGCATTTT
CASIEGMGGNSNQPQHF
>TRBJ2-1|.|.|TRBV5-1
TGCGCCAGCAGCTTGGACGGGAGCTCCTACAGTGAGCAGTTCTTC
CASSLDGSSYSEQFF
>TRBJ2-5|TRBD1|.|TRBV7-2
TGTGCCAGCAGCATGGGACAGCAAGAGACCCAGTACTTC
CASSMGQQETQYF
>TRBJ2-7|.|many|TRBV12-3/TRBV12-4
TGTGCCAGCAGTTTGGTCCCCTCCTACGAGCAGTACTTC
CASSLVPSYEQYF
>TRBJ2-5|.|few|TRBV7-2
TGTGCCAGCAGTTCGATTGGGGTCGAAGAGACCCAGTACTTC
CASSSIGVEETQYF
>TRBJ2-7|TRBD1|.|TRBV4-1
TGCGCCAGCAGCCAACCGGGACAGACTTACGAGCAGTACTTC
CASSQPGQTYEQYF
>TRBJ1-5|.|many|TRBV28
TGTGCCAGCAGTTTATTGGCTGGCAATCAGCCCCAGCATTTT
CASSLLAGNQPQHF
>TRBJ2-5|.|few|TRBV20-1
TGCAGTGCTCCGGACAGCGAATCGTACCAAGAGACCCAGTACTTC
CSAPDSESYQETQYF
>TRBJ2-2|TRBD2|few|TRBV7-9
TGTGCCAGCAGTTCTCTGAGCGGGAGCCCCACCGGGGAGCTGTTTTTT
CASSSLSGSPTGELFF
>TRBJ2-1|TRBD2|.|TRBV28
TGTGCCAGCGATGGGACTAGCGGGACCTCCTACAATGAGCAGTTCTTC
CASDGTSGTSYNEQFF
>TRBJ1-1|.|many|TRBV7-3
TGTGCCAGCAGCTTAGGAGGGACCCTCTCGACTGAAGCTTTCTTT
CASSLGGTLSTEAFF
>TRBJ2-7|TRBD2|.|TRBV24-1
TGTGCCACCAGTACCCCCGGGACTAGCGGATACGAGCAGTACTTC
CATSTPGTSGYEQYF
>TRBJ2-7|TRBD2|many|TRBV12-3/TRBV12-4
TGTGCCAGCACCACCTGGGAGCGGGAGTCCTCCTACGAGCAGTACTTC
CASTTWERESSYEQYF
>TRBJ2-7|.|many|TRBV3-1
TGTGCCAGCAGCCTCACTAGAAGCTACGAGCAGTACTTC
CASSLTRSYEQYF
>TRBJ2-1|.|many|TRBV11-2
TGTGCCAGCAGCTTAATGAGCTCCTACAATGAGCAGTTCTTC
CASSLMSSYNEQFF
>TRBJ1-1|.|many|TRBV28
TGTGCCAGCAGTCCCCTGGTCTCAGCAGCTTTCTTT
CASSPLVSAAFF
>TRBJ1-3|TRBD1|many|TRBV29-1
TGCAGCGTTGCGGACAGGGGAAACACCATATATTTT
CSVADRGNTIYF
>TRBJ2-5|TRBD1|few|TRBV7-9
TGTGCCAGCAGCGCGGGACAGGGTTCGATAGAGACCCAGTACTTC
CASSAGQGSIETQYF
>TRBJ2-4|TRBD1|few|TRBV30
TGTGCCTGGAGTCGCGGGACAGGGGGTCAGTTAGCCAAAAACATTCAGTACTTC
CAWSRGTGGQLAKNIQYF
>TRBJ1-1|.|few|TRBV5-1
TGCGCCAGCAGCCCGGAGGAGCAGGGGAACACTGAAGCTTTCTTT
CASSPEEQGNTEAFF
>TRBJ2-6|.|many|TRBV24-1
TGTGCCACCAGTGATTCACACCCCAGGGGCCGCAGTCTACCTGGGGCCAACGTCCTGACTTTC
CATSDSHPRGRSLPGANVLTF
>TRBJ1-1|.|few|TRBV10-2
TGCGCCAGCAGTTACAGGCTTGAAGCTTTCTTT
CASSYRLEAFF
>TRBJ1-5|.|many|TRBV3-1
TGTGCCAGCAGCCAAGGGTACAGCCGCAATCAGCCCCAGCATTTT
CASSQGYSRNQPQHF
>TRBJ2-7|.|many|TRBV9
TGTGCCAGCAGCGTAGATCCGGGTCCCTACGAGCAGTACTTC
CASSVDPGPYEQYF
>TRBJ2-3|.|few|TRBV10-3
TGTGCCATCAGGGCCGGGGGCACAGATACGCAGTATTTT
CAIRAGGTDTQYF
>TRBJ2-7|TRBD2|medium-sized|TRBV3-1
TGTGCCAGCAGCCCCCTGAGACTAGCGGGAGGCTCCTACGAGCAGTACTTC
CASSPLRLAGGSYEQYF
>TRBJ1-1|.|many|TRBV4-1
TGCGCCAGCAGCCGTACACGGAACACTGAAGCTTTCTTT
CASSRTRNTEAFF
>TRBJ2-5|.|few|TRBV29-1
TGCAGCGCTGAACGAAATAGGGAAGAGACCCAGTACTTC
CSAERNREETQYF
>TRBJ2-7|TRBD1|many|TRBV6-5
TGTGCCAGCAGTTACACTACAGGGGCTCCCTACGAGCAGTACTTC
CASSYTTGAPYEQYF
>TRBJ2-4|TRBD1|many|TRBV12-3/TRBV12-4
TGTGCCAGCACCCCGACAGGGACCATTCAGTACTTC
CASTPTGTIQYF
>TRBJ2-3|TRBD1|many|TRBV12-3/TRBV12-4
TGTGCCAGCAGTTGGGACAGGACCAACACAGATACGCAGTATTTT
CASSWDRTNTDTQYF